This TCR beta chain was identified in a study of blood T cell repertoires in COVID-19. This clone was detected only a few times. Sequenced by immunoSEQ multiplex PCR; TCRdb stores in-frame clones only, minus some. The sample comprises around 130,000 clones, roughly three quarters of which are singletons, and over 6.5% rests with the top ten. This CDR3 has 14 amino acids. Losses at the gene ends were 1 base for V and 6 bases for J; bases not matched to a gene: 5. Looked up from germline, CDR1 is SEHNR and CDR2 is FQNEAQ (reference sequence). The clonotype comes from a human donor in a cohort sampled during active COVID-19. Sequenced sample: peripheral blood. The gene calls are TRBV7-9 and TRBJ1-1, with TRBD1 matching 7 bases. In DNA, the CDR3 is TGTGCCAGCAGCTTAGAGGGGGCAGTGGCTGAAGCTTTCTTT. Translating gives CASSLEGAVAEAFF.